These T cell receptor beta chains were read from a single sample in a study of blood T cell repertoires in COVID-19. The method was immunoSEQ multiplex PCR; TCRdb's version includes in-frame clones alone and lacks a portion of them. The sample lists roughly 100,000 clones, around 90% occurring once. Sequenced sample: peripheral blood. These receptors were taken from a woman between 45 and 60 years old with COVID-19, enrolled during active disease. The CDR3 runs from the conserved cysteine through the conserved F or W. D genes are given only for firm matches. Not every row has a clone size; where given, it reads once, few, many or a size class.

D gene	clone size	V gene	J gene	CDR3 protein	CDR3 DNA
.	.	TRBV28	TRBJ1-6	CASSPGGGSYNSPLHF	TGTGCCAGCAGCCCCGGGGGGGGCTCCTATAATTCACCCCTCCACTTT
TRBD1	.	TRBV2	TRBJ1-2	CASILRGIDYGYTF	TGTGCCAGCATCCTCAGGGGGATTGACTATGGCTACACCTTC
.	.	TRBV6-1	TRBJ1-2	CASSDRYYGYTF	TGTGCCAGCAGTGACAGGTACTATGGCTACACCTTC
TRBD1	.	TRBV6-5	TRBJ2-5	CASSYSSGGQETQYF	TGTGCCAGCAGTTACTCGTCAGGGGGCCAAGAGACCCAGTACTTC
.	.	TRBV3-1/TRBV3-2	TRBJ2-5	CASNHGSGDEETQYF	TGTGCCAGCAATCACGGTAGCGGCGACGAGGAGACCCAGTACTTC
TRBD2	.	TRBV6-5	TRBJ2-3	CASSYQLAGDTDTQYF	TGTGCCAGCAGTTACCAGCTAGCGGGGGACACAGATACGCAGTATTTT
TRBD2	.	TRBV12-5	TRBJ2-7	CASGAGGNSYEQYF	TGTGCTAGTGGGGCGGGAGGCAACTCCTACGAGCAGTACTTC
TRBD1	once	TRBV7-6	TRBJ1-3	CASSLMTGTGNTIYF	TGTGCCAGCAGCTTAATGACAGGGACTGGAAACACCATATATTTT
.	.	TRBV19	TRBJ1-2	CASSMGPKYGYTF	TGTGCCAGTAGTATGGGCCCCAAATATGGCTACACCTTC
TRBD1	once	TRBV24-1	TRBJ2-2	CATSQHRTGNTGELFF	TGTGCCACCAGCCAGCATCGGACAGGGAACACCGGGGAGCTGTTTTTT
.	.	TRBV24-1	TRBJ2-2	CATSENQAGGELFF	TGTGCCACCAGTGAAAATCAGGCCGGCGGGGAGCTGTTTTTT
TRBD2	.	TRBV6-5	TRBJ2-7	CASEGLASYEQYF	TGTGCCAGCGAGGGACTAGCATCCTACGAGCAGTACTTC
TRBD1	.	TRBV14	TRBJ2-5	CASSLLGPGQGKETQYF	TGTGCCAGCAGCCTCCTAGGGCCGGGACAGGGAAAAGAGACCCAGTACTTC
TRBD1	.	TRBV5-1	TRBJ2-4	CASSSEGAVNIQYF	TGCGCCAGCAGCTCCGAGGGGGCCGTGAACATTCAGTACTTC
TRBD1	few	TRBV5-5	TRBJ1-1	CASSLYGTGNF	TGTGCCAGCAGCTTGTACGGGACAGGGAATTTT
.	.	TRBV24-1	TRBJ2-7	CATSHDSVPYEQYF	TGTGCCACCAGTCATGACAGTGTTCCCTACGAGCAGTACTTC
TRBD1	.	TRBV9	TRBJ1-1	CASSEKVQGGTEAFF	TGTGCCAGCAGCGAGAAGGTACAGGGGGGGACTGAAGCTTTCTTT
.	.	TRBV5-3	TRBJ1-2	CARSSPGGYGYTF	TGTGCCAGAAGCTCCCCGGGAGGCTATGGCTACACCTTC
.	.	TRBV28	TRBJ1-2	CASSVDIGRRAGYTF	TGTGCCAGCAGTGTCGACATCGGGAGACGGGCTGGCTACACCTTC
TRBD1	.	TRBV5-6	TRBJ2-7	CASSWGTGGGYEQYF	TGTGCCAGCAGCTGGGGGACAGGAGGTGGCTACGAGCAGTACTTC
TRBD1	.	TRBV27	TRBJ1-3	CASRAGTGMSGNTIYF	TGTGCCAGCAGGGCCGGGACAGGGATGTCTGGAAACACCATATATTTT
TRBD2	.	TRBV10-3	TRBJ2-7	CAISGGGTSISYEQYF	TGTGCCATCAGCGGGGGGGGGACTTCTATTTCCTACGAGCAGTACTTC
.	few	TRBV19	TRBJ1-5	CASSIWAGRSNQPQHF	TGTGCCAGTAGTATTTGGGCAGGGAGGAGCAATCAGCCCCAGCATTTT
TRBD2	.	TRBV7-3	TRBJ2-1	CASSPTGGGLGNEQFF	TGTGCCAGCAGCCCAACGGGCGGGGGGTTGGGCAATGAGCAGTTCTTC
.	.	TRBV9	TRBJ1-2	CASSVSRSYTF	TGTGCCAGCAGCGTTTCGCGATCCTACACCTTC
.	.	TRBV27	TRBJ2-3	CASRRTTADTQYF	TGTGCCAGCAGACGAACGACTGCAGATACGCAGTATTTT
TRBD1	.	TRBV27	TRBJ1-1	CASSQDRQTEAFF	TGTGCCAGCAGTCAGGACAGGCAAACTGAAGCTTTCTTT